Following are 30 T cell receptor beta chains from one sample sequenced in a study of technical replicates of blood from several donors. TCRdb keeps only in-frame clones here, not all; method: immunoSEQ multiplex PCR. The data hold tens of thousands of clones, with roughly 86% observed a single time. Source material: PBMCs. These receptors all come from a human donor in good health. Some clones in this sample may be carry-over from other donors' samples.

The V call is TRBV7-2, the J call TRBJ2-3; D remains unclear. The CDR3 totals 14 residues. The V gene lost 5 bases and the J gene lost 0 bases, with 9 bases spanning the gap. Germline V gene data show CDR1 as SGHTA and CDR2 as FQGNSA. The CDR3 loop reads CASSPLGSTDTQYF. The CDR3 nucleotides are TGTGCCAGCAGCCCCCTAGGTAGCACAGATACGCAGTATTTT.

This chain uses TRBV4-2 with TRBJ2-2; 10 bases map to TRBD2. Trimming took 4 bases from V and 6 from J; bases not matched to a gene: 8. The CDR3 has 16 amino acids. Germline loops: CDR1 LGHNA, CDR2 YNFKEQ. DNA of the CDR3: TGTGCCAGCAGCCTTAGTAAGCTAGCGGGAGCCGGGGAGCTGTTTTTT. It translates to CASSLSKLAGAGELFF.

The rearrangement uses TRBV4-1 and TRBJ2-3, with 7 bases fitting TRBD2. V shed 5 bases and J 2 bases; nucleotides not matched to a gene: 22. Germline V gene sequence: CDR1 MGHRA, CDR2 YSYEKL. The CDR3 sequence is 20 residues long. The CDR3 region is CASSSTREAAGEENTDTQYF. CDR3 in DNA: TGCGCCAGCAGCTCGACCCGGGAGGCGGCGGGAGAGGAGAACACAGATACGCAGTATTTT.

V and J are TRBV4-3 and TRBJ2-7; no clear D gene. V shed 1 base and J shed 2 bases, with 9 bases lying between them. Per germline, CDR1 LGHNA and CDR2 YSLEER. The CDR3 covers 14 residues. Here the CDR3 DNA reads TGCGCCAGCAGCCAAGGCGGCGGAACCTACGAGCAGTACTTC. Translation: CASSQGGGTYEQYF.

The chain combines TRBV4-2 with TRBJ2-1; 15 bases are shared with TRBD2. CDR3 length: 19 residues. V dropped 2 bases and J dropped 8; count of bases not matched to a gene: 13. Per germline, CDR1 LGHNA and CDR2 YNFKEQ. The DNA of the CDR3 is TGTGCCAGCAGCCAACGCACCGGGACTAGCGGGGGGATAGGATATGAGCAGTTCTTC. Translating it yields CASSQRTGTSGGIGYEQFF.

This chain links TRBV6-5 with TRBJ2-3; 7 nucleotides match TRBD2. The CDR3 extends over 13 amino acids. Trimming took 4 bases from V and 3 from J; bases not matched to a gene: 1. CDR1 and CDR2 from the germline V gene are MNHEY and SVGAGI. The CDR3 here is CASSSLATDTQYF. The CDR3 DNA is TGTGCCAGCAGTTCACTAGCGACAGATACGCAGTATTTT.

The table lists this clone with a few counts. V usage is TRBV5-1 and J usage is TRBJ2-7, with TRBD2 matching over 14 bases. Trimming at V came to 4 bases and at J to 11 bases, leaving 11 bases not matched to a gene. CDR3 size: 15 residues. Per germline, CDR1 SGHRS and CDR2 YFSETQ. The CDR3 region is CASSERLAGGPLEYF. The CDR3 nucleotides are TGCGCCAGCAGCGAAAGACTAGCGGGAGGGCCGTTGGAGTACTTC.

This rearrangement joins TRBV2 to TRBJ2-4, with 7 bases that match TRBD2. The CDR3 extends over 16 amino acids. The V and J ends lost 4 bases and 2 bases, in that order; junction bases with no gene match: 8. Germline CDR1 and CDR2: SNHLY and FYNNEI. CDR3 residues: CASSVASGLSKNIQYF. The CDR3 DNA is TGTGCCAGCAGTGTGGCTAGCGGCCTTTCCAAAAACATTCAGTACTTC. Full variable domain (remainder filled in from reference TRBV2 and TRBJ2-4): EPEVTQTPSHQVTQMGQEVILRCVPISNHLYFYWYRQILGQKVEFLVSFYNNEISEKSEIFDDQFSVERPDGSNFTLKIRSTKLEDSAMYFCASSVASGLSKNIQYFGAGTRLSVL.

The V call is TRBV29-1, the J call TRBJ2-1, with no clear D. The CDR3 is made up of 12 amino acids. Trimming cost V 7 bases and J 5 bases, with 12 bases left between them. Germline-derived CDR1 and CDR2 are SQVTM and ANQGSEA. The CDR3 DNA reads TGCAGCGCTGGGCAATGGGACAATGAGCAGTTCTTC. Its translation: CSAGQWDNEQFF.

The CDR3 DNA reads TGCAGCGTTCTTGTGCGGGGCCTTTACGAGCAGTACTTC. Translation gives CSVLVRGLYEQYF. V is TRBV29-1 and J is TRBJ2-7; D possibly corresponds to TRBD2 (6 bases). V lost 5 bases to trimming and J lost 4 bases, with 15 bases between them. CDR1 and CDR2 from the germline V gene are SQVTM and ANQGSEA. The CDR3 length is 13 residues.

J is TRBJ2-2 and V is TRBV7-2; TRBD1 matches at 11 bases. CDR1 and CDR2 (germline): SGHTA, FQGNSA. The V gene end was trimmed by 6 bases and the J gene end by 1 base; junction bases not matched to a gene: 7. CDR3 size: 17 residues. CDR3 loop: CASSPGTGGRNTGELFF. As DNA, the CDR3 is TGTGCCAGCAGTCCGGGGACAGGGGGTCGGAACACCGGGGAGCTGTTTTTT.

The table lists this clone with a few counts. J is TRBJ2-7 and V is TRBV15; D might be TRBD2 (5 bases). Germline CDR1 LNHNV, CDR2 YYDKDF (reference sequence). V lost 5 bases, J lost 2 bases, and 28 bases lay in between. This CDR3 spans 19 amino acids. The chain's CDR3 is CATSARTRLFPILTYEQYF. CDR3 DNA sequence: TGTGCCACCAGCGCCCGGACTCGTCTATTTCCGATCCTTACCTACGAGCAGTACTTC.

This clone was detected only a few times. The chain links TRBV4-1 to TRBJ2-5; D unresolved. The CDR3 loop spans 14 amino acids. In germline, CDR1 is MGHRA, CDR2 YSYEKL. With 1 base removed from V and 5 bases from J, the gap between germline ends came to 11 bases. For the CDR3, the DNA is TGCGCCAGCAGCCAAGTAGGCCCTAGGGAGACCCAGTACTTC. Its protein is CASSQVGPRETQYF.

This clone was seen only once. The V and J genes are TRBV2 and TRBJ2-5; D is undetermined. Germline CDR1 is SNHLY and CDR2 is FYNNEI. The CDR3 has 12 amino acids. Trimming removed 2 bases at V and 7 bases at J, with 8 bases between. Here the CDR3 reads CASSELTRTQYF. The CDR3 DNA is TGTGCCAGCAGTGAACTTACGAGGACCCAGTACTTC.

V and J are TRBV13 and TRBJ1-1, with 7 bases aligning to TRBD1. This CDR3 spans 15 amino acids. Germline V gene lookup returns CDR1 PRHDT and CDR2 FYEKMQ (reference sequence). V shed 1 base, J shed 7 bases, and the junction held 9 bases outside the gene matches. The CDR3 DNA follows: TGTGCCAGCAGCTTAGAAGGTGAGGGGGCTGGTGAAGCTTTCTTT. Amino acids: CASSLEGEGAGEAFF.

V and J are TRBV29-1 and TRBJ1-2; TRBD1 aligns across 7 bases. The V segment lost 7 bases and the J segment 6 bases; nucleotides outside the gene matches: 2. Per germline, CDR1 SQVTM and CDR2 ANQGSEA. The CDR3 has 10 residues. Here the CDR3 reads CSGDRDGYTF. In DNA form, the CDR3 reads TGCAGCGGTGACAGGGATGGCTACACCTTC.

The CDR3 loop reads CASSQGTGTYEQYF. As DNA, the CDR3 is TGCGCCAGCAGCCAAGGGACAGGGACTTACGAGCAGTACTTC. J is TRBJ2-7 and V is TRBV4-1; TRBD1 agrees at 8 bases. V gave up 1 base and J gave up 4 bases; unmatched junction bases: 3. This CDR3 has 14 amino acids. CDR1 is MGHRA, CDR2 YSYEKL, per germline.

The rearrangement joins TRBV6-6 to TRBJ2-7; 9 bases agree with TRBD2. The CDR3 is 14 amino acids. CDR1 MNHNY and CDR2 SVGAGI come from the germline V gene (reference sequence). J gave up 3 bases and V 2 bases, and 2 bases lay outside the gene matches. In DNA form, the CDR3 reads TGTGCCAGCAGTTACGGTAGCGGGAGCTACGAGCAGTACTTC. Translation: CASSYGSGSYEQYF.

The chain joins TRBV7-9 to TRBJ1-5, with D perhaps TRBD1 (6 bases). Germline V CDR1 and CDR2: SEHNR, FQNEAQ (reference sequence). Deletions cut 5 bases from V and 4 bases from J, with 12 bases between. This CDR3 has 14 residues. For the CDR3, the DNA is TGTGCCAGCAGCGGGGGCCAGGATAATCAGCCCCAGCATTTT. It translates to CASSGGQDNQPQHF.

This chain links TRBV7-2 with TRBJ1-5; 10 bases map to TRBD1. CDR3 length: 15 residues. The junction had 8 bases not matched to a gene; V was cut back by 5 bases and J by 7 bases. CDR1 and CDR2 (germline): SGHTA, FQGNSA. CDR3 sequence reads: CASSPTRDRGQPQHF. The CDR3 coding sequence is TGTGCCAGCAGCCCGACCCGGGACAGGGGACAGCCCCAGCATTTT.

The chain employs TRBV5-1 and TRBJ2-7, with 7 bases that match TRBD1. The V gene end was trimmed by 2 bases and the J gene end by 2 bases; junction bases not matched to a gene: 4. Germline values: CDR1 SGHRS, CDR2 YFSETQ. This CDR3 region has 14 residues. The CDR3 coding sequence is TGCGCCAGCAGCTTAGGGACAGCAACCTACGAGCAGTACTTC. This translates into CASSLGTATYEQYF.

This sequence joins TRBV10-3 and TRBJ1-5, with 7 nucleotides matching TRBD1. The CDR3 spans 16 residues. After removal of 6 bases from V and 0 bases from J, the junction contained 8 bases not matched to a gene. Germline CDR1 and CDR2: ENHRY and SYGVKD. The CDR3 coding sequence is TGTGCCATCAGGGGGACAGAGAAACATAGCAATCAGCCCCAGCATTTT. Translated, it gives CAIRGTEKHSNQPQHF.

V gene TRBV19 combines with J gene TRBJ2-5; TRBD2 agrees at 10 bases. V shed 1 base, J shed 9 bases, and the junction held 8 bases outside the gene matches. The germline CDR1 and CDR2 sequences are LNHDA and SQIVND (reference sequence). This CDR3 region has 15 residues. The DNA for the CDR3 is TGTGCCAGTAGTATAGGGAGCGGGAGGGTCGAGGCCCAGTACTTC. Its translation: CASSIGSGRVEAQYF.

CDR3 DNA sequence: TGTGCCAGCAGCTCTAGTAGGACAGCCAGCTATGGCTACACCTTC. Translated, it gives CASSSSRTASYGYTF. This chain uses TRBV5-8 with TRBJ1-2; maybe TRBD1 (6 bases). The CDR3 length is 15 residues. Germline values: CDR1 SGHTS, CDR2 YDEGEE. V was clipped by 3 bases and J by 4 bases, with 16 bases between them. Full variable domain (remainder filled in from reference TRBV5-8 and TRBJ1-2): EAGVTQSPTHLIKTRGQQATLRCSPISGHTSVYWYQQALGLGLQFLLWYDEGEERNRGNFPPRFSGRQFPNYSSELNVNALELEDSALYLCASSSSRTASYGYTFGSGTRLTVV.

V gene TRBV4-3 combines with J gene TRBJ1-2; D is ambiguous. In germline, CDR1 is LGHNA, CDR2 YSLEER. This CDR3 is built from 14 residues. Trimming took off 4 bases at V and 1 base at J, with 10 bases between the two ends. CDR3 bases: TGCGCCAGCAGCCCCGGACTGATTAACTATGGCTACACCTTC. Its protein is CASSPGLINYGYTF.

This chain connects TRBV7-8 to TRBJ2-5; tentative D call: TRBD2 (6 bases). The CDR3 covers 15 residues. V lost 5 bases and J 3 bases, leaving 16 bases between the germline ends. The germline V gene has CDR1 SGHVS and CDR2 FQNEAQ. Here the CDR3 DNA reads TGTGCCAGCAGCCCTATAGCGGACCTTAAAGAGACCCAGTACTTC. Amino acid sequence: CASSPIADLKETQYF.

This clone showed up just once. This rearrangement joins TRBV5-8 to TRBJ2-5; TRBD1 aligns across 10 bases. Per the germline V gene, CDR1 is SGHTS and CDR2 is YDEGEE. The CDR3 length is 14 residues. The V and J ends lost 4 bases and 4 bases, in that order; junction bases with no gene match: 4. CDR3 sequence: CASSRRDRGETQYF. CDR3 in DNA: TGTGCCAGCAGCCGGAGGGACAGGGGAGAGACCCAGTACTTC.

In DNA, the CDR3 is TGTGCCAGCAGCGTACAGGGAAAAGGAGGGGAGGGGAACACCGGGGAGCTGTTTTTT. Its translation is CASSVQGKGGEGNTGELFF. V gene TRBV9 combines with J gene TRBJ2-2; TRBD2 agrees at 7 bases. The CDR3 contains 19 residues. Looked up from germline, CDR1 is SGDLS and CDR2 is YYNGEE. V was clipped by 1 base and J by 1 base; unmatched bases: 13.

V and J are TRBV9 and TRBJ2-7, with D possibly being TRBD1 (6 bases). This CDR3 contains 16 residues. The germline V and J ends were trimmed by 0 bases and 0 bases, with 13 bases remaining between them. Per the germline V gene, CDR1 is SGDLS and CDR2 is YYNGEE. For the CDR3, the DNA is TGTGCCAGCAGCGTAGGGGTAGGACAGAACTCCTACGAGCAGTACTTC. Translation gives CASSVGVGQNSYEQYF.

This chain uses TRBV7-2 with TRBJ2-2; D call uncertain. The germline V gene encodes CDR1 SGHTA and CDR2 FQGNSA. The CDR3 is made up of 13 amino acids. Trimming left V 0 bases short and J 4 bases short, with 3 bases between. CDR3: CASSLAGTGELFF. CDR3 DNA sequence: TGTGCCAGCAGCTTAGCCGGCACCGGGGAGCTGTTTTTT.